This T cell receptor (beta chain) was obtained from a study of blood T cell repertoires in COVID-19 (TCRdb year 2020). Notes on the research overall: Samples covering the acute and convalescent phases of COVID-19 were provided by collaborators in the United States, Italy and Spain. The dataset comprised deeply sampled blood TCRbeta repertoires from subjects exposed to, actively infected with, or recovered from COVID-19. The prospective study material was composed of cDNA or gDNA derived from T cells, B-cell-depleted T cells, or PBMCs. The samples were drawn from the first 160 participants of the ongoing ImmuneRACE study and from some 1,300 subjects provided by 6 global collaborators. Nearly every sample came with metadata listing a de-identified subject ID, COVID-19 status, age in years and sex. The repertoires were released in a freely available public database meant as a resource for research on the immune response to SARS-CoV-2. Where available, HLA class I and class II types were obtained from metadata supplied by the sample provider rather than from assay-based typing. Points the paper makes about the study in general: How much clinical and demographic metadata was included differed by source and by participant, and the metadata was provided uncurated.

TCRbeta CDR3 regions were amplified from genomic DNA by means of the immunoSEQ Assay, a bias-controlled multiplex PCR. Turning to the authors' computational methods: The number of nucleated cells in each sample was estimated by amplification of reference gene primers within the assay. To quantify the absolute abundance of each unique TCRbeta CDR3 rearrangement, sequence reads were collapsed and filtered. For each sample, productive Simpson clonality was calculated by taking the square root of Simpson's diversity index across productive rearrangements. The source is immuneACCESS, and TCRdb retained only in-frame sequences with V and J called. Part of the clones is not carried over; for the studies checked, unresolved V genes explain less than half of this, and the remainder is unexplained. The DNA was the basis for D and trimming; V, J and clone size are from that table. Here the sample has approximately 230,000 clones; 85% to 90% occur a single time. The ten largest account for approximately 1.4% of the sample.

This clone was seen once. Its antigen target is currently unknown. No base quality values were provided; no much bigger clone lies one nucleotide off. A distance of 14 bases separates the germline ends of V and J, which lose 7 bases and 8 bases respectively. The germline V gene (reference sequence) gives CDR1 as MNHNY and CDR2 as SVGAGI. Taken from cysteine to phenylalanine, the CDR3 has 12 residues. Only the CDR3 region is kept as DNA, spanning 36 bases read in frame from base 1. Whole blood was collected in K2EDTA tubes by collaborating institutions according to the institutions' own protocols. For TCRbeta analysis, collaborators shipped samples as frozen whole blood, isolated PBMCs, or DNA extracted from either of those sample types.

The chain uses TRBV6-6 and TRBJ1-2, with the D gene not clear enough to name. Sequenced: peripheral blood. The receptor comes from a man at least 80 years old with acute or convalescent COVID-19. At the DNA level, the sequence is TGTGCCAGCACCCGGGTCGAGAAGGGCTACACCTTC. Its translation is CASTRVEKGYTF.